These T cell receptor beta chains were read from a single sample in a study of T cell responses to AZD1222 COVID-19 vaccine. Assay: immunoSEQ multiplex PCR; the TCRdb copy retains only in-frame clones and omits some. The sample has 90,000 to 110,000 clones, approximately 90% seen once; the top ten hold 7% to 10%. Sequencing used peripheral blood, obtained on day 0 of AZD1222 vaccination. The source is an adult in good health. CDR3s leave out the opening cysteine and the closing phenylalanine or tryptophan. Fields, in order: V gene, CDR3 length, CDR3 protein.

TRBV7-8 13 ASSLDLGGTGELF
TRBV4-2 11 ASRTGTEYGYT
TRBV6-2/TRBV6-3 12 ASSDLDGAYEQY
TRBV18 12 ASSPPGSNSPLH
TRBV7-6 12 ASSSQGWGETQY
TRBV10-3 11 AIRGMDGNTIY
TRBV30 11 AWGEREEEEQY
TRBV7-9 11 ASTPGGNYGYT
TRBV19 12 ASSVSVSYYGYT
TRBV7-6 13 ASSLVAGAGDEQY
TRBV7-9 10 ASSRPLETQY
TRBV13 10 ASSRGQGGYT
TRBV30 13 AWTGYTSYSDTQY
TRBV19 16 ASSIRPGTDHSGNTIY
TRBV15 11 ATRGGGDTEAF
TRBV6-4 11 ASSVGLNTEAF
TRBV18 12 ASSPVDSTDTQY
TRBV19 13 ASSMLRDPTYEQY
TRBV29-1 10 SVMLNQETQY
TRBV19 12 ASSGTGVRKTQY
TRBV28 14 ASSLSLAGSTNEQF
TRBV21-1 13 ARLTAGGQNYEQY
TRBV5-1 13 ASSRTGLSNQPQH
TRBV5-1 13 ASSFDGGGNTEAF
TRBV24-1 11 ATRGNPGLEQY
TRBV5-8 13 ASSFVGIGTGELF
TRBV9 13 ASSASGTSMNEQY
TRBV5-8 14 ASSFTGTGGTDIQY
TRBV5-1 12 ASSLGQSVSGYT
TRBV5-1 13 ASSDGLAGGREQF
TRBV4-1 13 ASSHRTSWYNEQF
TRBV28 10 ASNSQTRGYT
TRBV5-1 12 ASRQPGQGYEQY
TRBV5-4 13 ASSLYAQLAGELF
TRBV19 12 ASSYRDRTYEQY
TRBV7-9 9 ASSGGGELF
TRBV9 9 ASSVTTEQF
TRBV7-8 13 ASSRTGGYNSPLH
TRBV5-4 11 ASSLDRDHEQY
TRBV14 16 ASSQDLVREIGPTEQY
TRBV2 12 ASAAPRGTYEQY
TRBV29-1 13 SSEAGLALYNEQF
TRBV28 13 ASSFGGGGFWEQF
TRBV30 12 AWGTRFPSYEQY
TRBV24-1 12 ATSDAGGGETQY
TRBV7-2 11 ASSSQSSGELF
TRBV7-6 14 ASTLEGGRGQETQY
TRBV7-3 13 ASSSGQPRRYEQY
TRBV9 14 ASSVDRGRALDEQF
TRBV5-1 7 ASIGEQF
TRBV15 17 ATSNLLAGGQLAKNIQY
TRBV9 12 ASRKADLNTEAF
TRBV11-2 11 ASSSQISGEQF
TRBV10-3 15 AISGTVGQANNSPLH
TRBV12-3/TRBV12-4 10 ASRDSAYEQY
TRBV28 12 ASSLRRVPYEQY
TRBV9 13 ASSVDYRSNQPQH
TRBV19 11 ASRRDRGSEQY